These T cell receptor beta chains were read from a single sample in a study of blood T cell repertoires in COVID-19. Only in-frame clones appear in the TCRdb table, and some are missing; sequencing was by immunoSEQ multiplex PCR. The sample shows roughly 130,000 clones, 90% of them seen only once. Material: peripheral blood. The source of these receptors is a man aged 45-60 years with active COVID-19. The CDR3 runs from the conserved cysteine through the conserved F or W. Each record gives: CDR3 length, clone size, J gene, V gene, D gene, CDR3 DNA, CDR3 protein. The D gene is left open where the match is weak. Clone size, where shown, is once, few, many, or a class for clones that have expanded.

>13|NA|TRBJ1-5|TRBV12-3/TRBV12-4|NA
TGTGCCAGCACCACCGCAGGTTTACAGCCCCAGCATTTT
CASTTAGLQPQHF
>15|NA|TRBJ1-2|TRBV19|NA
TGTGCCACTGGCGGCCGGGGGGCTTCCAAATATGGCTACACCTTC
CATGGRGASKYGYTF
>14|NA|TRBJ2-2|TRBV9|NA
TGTGCCAGCAGGTATAGACTGAGCACCGGGGAGCTGTTTTTT
CASRYRLSTGELFF
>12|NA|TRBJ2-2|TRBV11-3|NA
TGTGCCAGCAGCTCCCCTCTTGGGGAGCTGTTTTTT
CASSSPLGELFF
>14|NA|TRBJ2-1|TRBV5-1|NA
TGCGCCAGCAGCCCCCTGCGGGGATACAATGAGCAGTTCTTC
CASSPLRGYNEQFF
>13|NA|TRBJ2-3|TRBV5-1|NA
TGCGCCAGCAAGGACAGCAGCACAGATACGCAGTATTTT
CASKDSSTDTQYF
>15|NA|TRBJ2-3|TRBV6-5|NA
TGTGCCAGCAGTTACTCATCGGGAGCTCCAGATACGCAGTATTTT
CASSYSSGAPDTQYF
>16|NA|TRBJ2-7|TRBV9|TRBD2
TGTGCCAGCAGCCCAGGGGGGACTAGCGACTCCTACGAGCAGTACTTC
CASSPGGTSDSYEQYF
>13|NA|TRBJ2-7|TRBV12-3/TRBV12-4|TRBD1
TGTGCCAGCAATCCGGGACAGGGCTACGAGCAGTACTTC
CASNPGQGYEQYF
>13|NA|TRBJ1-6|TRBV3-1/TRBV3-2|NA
TGTGCCAGCCGACGGGTCTCTAATTCACCCCTCCACTTT
CASRRVSNSPLHF
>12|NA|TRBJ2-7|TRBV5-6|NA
TGTGCCAGCAGCTTGGTCGCCTACGAGCAGTACTTC
CASSLVAYEQYF
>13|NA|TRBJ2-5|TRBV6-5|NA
TGTGCCAGCAGTCTGACCTCGAGGGAGACCCAGTACTTC
CASSLTSRETQYF
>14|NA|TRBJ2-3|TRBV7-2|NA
TGTGCCAGCAGCTTAGCCGGGGTCCCAGATACGCAGTATTTT
CASSLAGVPDTQYF
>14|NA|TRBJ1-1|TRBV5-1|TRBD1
TGCGCCAGCTTCGAGACAGGGGTGAACACTGAAGCTTTCTTT
CASFETGVNTEAFF
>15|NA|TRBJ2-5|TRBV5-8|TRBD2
TGTGCCAGCAGCTTAAGCGGGAGAGTCCAAGAGACCCAGTACTTC
CASSLSGRVQETQYF
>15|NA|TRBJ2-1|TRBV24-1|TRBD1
TGTGCCACCAGTGACTCCGGGACAGTATACAATGAGCAGTTCTTC
CATSDSGTVYNEQFF
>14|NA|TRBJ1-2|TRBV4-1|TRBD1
TGCGCCAGCAGCCAGCAGGGGGCAGTCGGTGGCTACACCTTC
CASSQQGAVGGYTF
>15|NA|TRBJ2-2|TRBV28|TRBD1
TGTGCCAGCAGGACGACAGGGAGAGGCACCGGGGAGCTGTTTTTT
CASRTTGRGTGELFF
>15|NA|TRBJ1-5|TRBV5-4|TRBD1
TGTGCCAGCAGCTTGGGGGGACAGAGCAATCAGCCCCAGCATTTT
CASSLGGQSNQPQHF
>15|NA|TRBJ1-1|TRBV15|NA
TGTGCCACCAGCAGAGAGGCGGTCTTGAACACTGAAGCTTTCTTT
CATSREAVLNTEAFF
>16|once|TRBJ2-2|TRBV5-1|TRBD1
TGCGCCAGCAGCGGGACAGGGGTTCCGGGCACCGGGGAGCTGTTTTTT
CASSGTGVPGTGELFF
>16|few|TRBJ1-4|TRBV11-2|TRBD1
TGTGCCAGCAGCCCCGGGACAGGGCGAACTAATGAAAAACTGTTTTTT
CASSPGTGRTNEKLFF
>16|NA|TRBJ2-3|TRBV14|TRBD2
TGTGCCAGCAGTCCTCGACTAGCGGGAGGAGGCGATACGCAGTATTTT
CASSPRLAGGGDTQYF
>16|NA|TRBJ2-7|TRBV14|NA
TGTGCCAGCAGCCAAGATTTGGTGGGGGGGGCCCACGAGCAGTACTTC
CASSQDLVGGAHEQYF
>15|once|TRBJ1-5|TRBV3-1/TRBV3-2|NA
TGTGCCAGCAGCCTCCGAGGCGGTAGCAATCAGCCCCAGCATTTT
CASSLRGGSNQPQHF